This T cell receptor beta chain originates from a study of T-cell memory formation after mild COVID-19. Study information: Largely donor-specific sequence clusters came from two donors.

Germline CDR1 is SGDLS and CDR2 is YYNGEE. Trimming left V 0 bases short and J 1 base short, with 10 bases between. The length of the CDR3 is 16 residues. Study findings and constraints: While clones contracting from day 15 to 85 were balanced between CD4 and CD8, later expanders leaned CD4+. Pre-infection memory contained some responding clones, which suggested that cross-reactive memory had joined.

This clonotype was found a few times. Its antigen is unidentified. 5'RACE primed from the constant segment yielded TCR alpha and TCR beta cDNA libraries bearing sample barcodes and UMIs. TCRdb itself ran the 5' RACE reads through MiXCR, one entry per CDR3 protein. The top ten clones hold around 13% of a sample with about 400,000 distinct CDR3 sequences, about 22% of them seen once. The V and J genes are TRBV9 and TRBJ2-2, with D possibly called TRBD1 or TRBD2 (5 bases each). The source material was PBMCs or a T cell subset sorted from them (not recorded which). The origin of this receptor is an adult woman who had mild COVID-19 (a few samples of this study predate the infection). Cell type and time point are not known. The CDR3 spells CASSVGSGGNTGELFF. DNA of the CDR3: TGTGCCAGCAGCGTAGGTAGTGGGGGGAACACCGGGGAGCTGTTTTTT.